Shown below are 23 T cell receptor beta chains from a single sample sequenced in a study of cytomegalovirus exposure and HLA in healthy donors (dated by TCRdb to 2016 to 2017). Library method: the immunoSEQ multiplex PCR assay. For the multiplex PCR, a mixture combining 60 forward primers for TCR Vbeta segments and 13 reverse primers for TCR Jbeta segments was used. The table was pulled from immuneACCESS by TCRdb, which kept in-frame rearrangements only. Such tables lose some clones; where checked, under half of the loss comes from unresolved V genes, and the rest has no known cause. Recorded for this sample are 150,000 to 200,000 clones; roughly 85% of them occurred a single time. The ten largest clonotypes hold roughly 9.3% of the sample. The sample was PBMCs. These receptor sequences come from a man younger than 35 in good health and CMV-seropositive.

The chain is built from TRBV15 and TRBJ1-4; TRBD1 matches 7 bases. With V trimmed by 2 bases and J by 2 bases, 5 bases remained unmatched. CDR3 length: 16 amino acids. The germline V gene has CDR1 LNHNV and CDR2 YYDKDF (reference sequence). CDR3 sequence: CATSRYKGATNEKLFF. For the CDR3, the DNA is TGTGCCACCAGCAGATATAAGGGGGCGACTAATGAAAAACTGTTTTTT.

V usage is TRBV7-9 and J usage is TRBJ2-5, with 11 positions matching TRBD1. V lost 0 bases, J lost 7 bases, and 4 bases stayed unmatched. This CDR3 comprises 15 residues. CDR1 and CDR2 (germline): SEHNR, FQNEAQ (reference sequence). The CDR3 reads CASSLALGTGGTQYF. The CDR3, as DNA: TGTGCCAGCAGCTTAGCCCTCGGGACAGGGGGGACCCAGTACTTC.

This rearrangement joins TRBV5-4 to TRBJ2-5; 10 nucleotides line up with TRBD2. The CDR3 is 15 residues long. Trimming cost V 4 bases and J 7 bases; bases outside gene matches: 10. Germline CDR1 reads SGHNT; CDR2 reads YYREEE (reference sequence). CDR3 in amino acids: CASSRSGGVEATQYF. CDR3 DNA sequence: TGTGCCAGCAGCCGCAGCGGGGGGGTGGAAGCGACCCAGTACTTC.

This chain's CDR3 is CASSPDFTSYEQYF. The CDR3 nucleotides read TGTGCCAGCAGCCCTGACTTCACCTCCTACGAGCAGTACTTC. The chain couples TRBV7-7 to TRBJ2-7; the D is unclear. The CDR3 totals 14 residues. Germline assignment: CDR1 SSHAT and CDR2 FNYEAQ (reference sequence). Trimming pared 5 bases from V and 0 bases from J, leaving 11 bases between.

This clone was seen a single time. The chain joins TRBV27 to TRBJ2-1; TRBD2 matches 9 bases. The CDR3 extends over 19 amino acids. CDR1 and CDR2 from the germline V gene are MNHEY and SMNVEV (reference sequence). Trimming at V came to 1 base and at J to 4 bases, leaving 14 bases not matched to a gene. CDR3 sequence reads: CASSLFPPGLAGEYNEQFF. CDR3 nucleotides: TGTGCCAGCAGTTTATTCCCCCCTGGCTTAGCGGGGGAGTACAATGAGCAGTTCTTC.

This clone has just one count. This chain links TRBV2 with TRBJ1-1; weak D call: TRBD1 (6 bases). Looked up from germline, CDR1 is SNHLY and CDR2 is FYNNEI. V lost 7 bases, J lost 0 bases, and 12 bases lay in between. This CDR3 is built from 14 residues. The CDR3 region has the DNA TGTGCCAGCACAGGGGTCCAGATGAACACTGAAGCTTTCTTT. Amino acid sequence: CASTGVQMNTEAFF.

This chain joins TRBV10-1 and TRBJ1-1, with no clear D. The CDR3 length is 14 residues. The germline V gene encodes CDR1 WNHNN and CDR2 SYGVQD (reference sequence). V shed 3 bases and J shed 1 base, with 9 bases lying between them. CDR3 protein: CASSDGQWNTEAFF. CDR3 sequence (DNA): TGCGCCAGCAGTGATGGCCAATGGAACACTGAAGCTTTCTTT.

The CDR3 loop reads CASSPSTGDLTNYGYTF. The CDR3, as DNA: TGTGCCAGCTCACCTTCGACAGGTGACCTAACTAACTATGGCTACACCTTC. The chain couples TRBV18 to TRBJ1-2, with a possible D match to TRBD1 (6 bases). Germline CDR1 reads KGHSH; CDR2 reads LQKENI. V was clipped by 3 bases and J by 0 bases, with 17 bases between them. The CDR3 loop spans 17 amino acids.

The chain has TRBV18 and TRBJ2-5; D is undetermined. This CDR3 contains 11 residues. V was clipped by 6 bases and J by 3 bases, with 5 bases between them. CDR1 is KGHSH and CDR2 is LQKENI in the germline V gene. The CDR3 here is CASSGEETQYF. In DNA, the CDR3 is TGTGCCAGCTCCGGAGAAGAGACCCAGTACTTC.

The J gene is TRBJ2-3, the V gene TRBV7-9; weak D call: TRBD2 (5 bases). The CDR3 is made up of 14 amino acids. V lost 5 bases to trimming and J lost 6 bases, with 15 bases between them. Per germline, CDR1 SEHNR and CDR2 FQNEAQ (reference sequence). The CDR3 DNA sequence: TGTGCCAGCAGCCCCGGACTGGGGATGGATACGCAGTATTTT. Protein: CASSPGLGMDTQYF. Supplemented by reference TRBV7-9 and TRBJ2-3, the full variable domain reads DTGVSQNPRHKITKRGQNVTFRCDPISEHNRLYWYRQTLGQGPEFLTYFQNEAQLEKSRLLSDRFSAERPKGSFSTLEIQRTEQGDSAMYLCASSPGLGMDTQYFGPGTRLTVL.

This chain uses TRBV19 with TRBJ1-5; D unclear. CDR3 length equals 14 residues. With 3 bases removed from V and 4 bases from J, the gap between germline ends came to 10 bases. CDR1 and CDR2 from the germline V gene are LNHDA and SQIVND (reference sequence). CDR3 in amino acids: CASSMRHPNQPQHF. The CDR3 nucleotides are TGTGCCAGTAGTATGAGACACCCTAATCAGCCCCAGCATTTT.

This chain connects TRBV19 to TRBJ2-4, with D perhaps matching TRBD1 (5 bases). Germline V gives CDR1 LNHDA, CDR2 SQIVND (reference sequence). Trimming removed 5 bases from V and 4 bases from J, with 12 bases in between. There are 14 residues in the CDR3. The CDR3 bases are TGTGCCAGTAGTCGGTGGCAGGGAAAAAACATTCAGTACTTC. Its protein product is CASSRWQGKNIQYF.

The J gene is TRBJ1-3, the V gene TRBV6-5; D might be TRBD1 (6 bases). V lost 0 bases and J lost 0, with 9 bases in between. The CDR3 extends over 16 amino acids. Germline values: CDR1 MNHEY, CDR2 SVGAGI. Written as DNA, the CDR3 is TGTGCCAGCAGTTACTCGAGGGGGAGCTCTGGAAACACCATATATTTT. Protein sequence: CASSYSRGSSGNTIYF.

CDR3 sequence (DNA): TGCGCCAGCAGCCAAGACCCGAGCAATAATGAAAAACTGTTTTTT. As protein: CASSQDPSNNEKLFF. This chain uses TRBV4-1 with TRBJ1-4; D gene unclear. Germline CDR1 reads MGHRA; CDR2 reads YSYEKL. V lost 0 bases, J lost 4 bases, and 9 bases lay in between. The CDR3 loop spans 15 amino acids.

This rearrangement joins TRBV20-1 to TRBJ2-3; D is ambiguous. The CDR3 spans 11 residues. Germline-derived CDR1 and CDR2 are DFQATT and SNEGSKA (reference sequence). V was clipped by 5 bases and J by 4 bases, with 7 bases between them. The CDR3 nucleotides read TGCAGTGCTGGAGTAGCAGATACGCAGTATTTT. It is translated as CSAGVADTQYF.

The rearrangement uses TRBV6-5 and TRBJ1-2, with 9 bases matching TRBD1. This CDR3 is built from 16 residues. V lost 2 bases, J lost 5 bases, and 9 bases stayed unmatched. Germline CDR1 and CDR2: MNHEY and SVGAGI. CDR3 protein: CASSYENTGGEYGYTF. The CDR3, as DNA: TGTGCCAGCAGTTACGAGAATACAGGGGGCGAATATGGCTACACCTTC.

This clone was seen once. At one boundary the junction diverges from the germline segment, which might be a read error. The same CDR3 is also encoded by other DNA sequences in this sample. The genes are TRBV5-4 and TRBJ2-3, with D tentatively TRBD2 (6 bases). The length of the CDR3 is 15 residues. CDR1 and CDR2 (germline): SGHNT, YYREEE (reference sequence). CDR3 in amino acids: CASSLDGGSTDTQYF. In nucleotides, the CDR3 is TGTGCTAGCAGCTTGGACGGGGGAAGCACAGATACGCAGTATTTT.

The chain recombines TRBV7-9 with TRBJ2-3, with 10 nucleotides matching TRBD2. Looked up from germline, CDR1 is SEHNR and CDR2 is FQNEAQ (reference sequence). This CDR3 comprises 16 residues. The ends lost 4 bases at V and 2 bases at J; junction bases unmatched: 6. In DNA, the CDR3 is TGTGCCAGCAGCTCCTCAGCGGGGGGGATCACAGATACGCAGTATTTT. Protein sequence: CASSSSAGGITDTQYF.

The chain uses TRBV2 and TRBJ1-2, with D maybe TRBD1 (6 bases). Germline lookup yields CDR1 SNHLY and CDR2 FYNNEI. The CDR3 runs to 12 residues. V was pared by 8 bases and J by 4 bases, with 11 bases between. CDR3 coding DNA: TGTGCCAGCCGGTCGGACAGCTATGGCTACACCTTC. Protein product: CASRSDSYGYTF.

About this clone: Other nucleotide sequences from this sample produce the same CDR3. The chain carries TRBV9 and TRBJ2-7; 8 positions agree with TRBD2. The CDR3 is 14 residues long. Germline V lookup: CDR1 SGDLS, CDR2 YYNGEE. V was pared by 0 bases and J by 2 bases, with 1 base of the junction left unmatched. Written as DNA, the CDR3 is TGTGCCAGCAGCGTAGCGGGGGGGCCCTACGAGCAGTACTTC. Translating it yields CASSVAGGPYEQYF.

The genes are TRBV9 and TRBJ2-7; 9 bases map to TRBD1. V lost 4 bases, J lost 3 bases, and 5 bases stayed unmatched. This CDR3 region has 14 residues. Per the germline V gene, CDR1 is SGDLS and CDR2 is YYNGEE. CDR3 sequence: CASSPGTGSYEQYF. The CDR3 DNA reads as TGTGCCAGCAGCCCCGGGACAGGGAGCTACGAGCAGTACTTC.

This chain joins TRBV19 and TRBJ1-5; weak D call: TRBD1 (5 bases). Germline CDR1 LNHDA, CDR2 SQIVND (reference sequence). Trimming shortened V by 3 bases and J by 5 bases, and 14 bases separated the two germline ends. The CDR3 is 15 amino acids. CDR3 nucleotides: TGTGCCAGTAGTATGCGGGGGGGTCGGGATCAGCCCCAGCATTTT. Amino acid sequence: CASSMRGGRDQPQHF. The full variable domain, its missing parts supplied by reference TRBV19 and TRBJ1-5, is DGGITQSPKYLFRKEGQNVTLSCEQNLNHDAMYWYRQDPGQGLRLIYYSQIVNDFQKGDIAEGYSVSREKKESFPLTVTSAQKNPTAFYLCASSMRGGRDQPQHFGDGTRLSIL.

The J gene is TRBJ1-1, the V gene TRBV7-9, with a tentative D call TRBD1 (6 bases). The CDR3 is 12 residues long. Trimming left V 5 bases short and J 8 bases short, with 12 bases between. In germline, CDR1 is SEHNR, CDR2 FQNEAQ (reference sequence). CDR3 residues: CASSPGTFEAFF. The CDR3, as DNA: TGTGCCAGCAGCCCCGGGACATTCGAAGCTTTCTTT.